The 4 T cell receptor beta chains presented below share a single source sample, sequenced in a study of circulating CD8 cells and anti-PD-1 response in melanoma. Each library started from roughly 15 ng of total RNA using the QIAseq Immune Repertoire TCR panel. TCRdb analysed the reads with MiXCR anew, one entry per CDR3 protein. The table has roughly 650 distinct CDR3 sequences, about 9% seen once. Live CD3+CD8+TCRalphabeta+ cells were sorted into four subsets by PD-1 and/or TIGIT. Sequencing used CD8+ T cells from PBMCs, obtained at baseline or after one month of anti-PD-1 therapy (not recorded which). The source of these receptors is a human donor with melanoma.

Worth noting for this clonotype: The CDR3 ends on some other residue instead of the conserved phenylalanine or tryptophan, so this is likely a read error. The chain employs TRBV5-4 and TRBJ1-6, with a weak D call TRBD1 (5 bases). Per the germline V gene, CDR1 is SGHNT and CDR2 is YYREEE (reference sequence). The CDR3 has 15 residues. The CDR3 nucleotides are TGTGCCTGCAGCTCAGGGAGCTCCTATAATTCACCCCTCCACTCT. Its translation is CACSSGSSYNSPLHS.

In this sample, this clonotype is medium-sized (0.01 to 0.1%). The chain joins TRBV7-9 to TRBJ2-4; TRBD1 matches at 9 bases. Per the germline V gene, CDR1 is SEHNR and CDR2 is FQNEAQ (reference sequence). CDR3 size: 14 residues. The junction had 6 bases not matched to a gene; V was cut back by 4 bases and J by 8 bases. CDR3 loop: CASSWDRDKDIQYF. The CDR3 bases are TGTGCCAGCAGCTGGGACAGGGATAAGGACATTCAGTACTTC.

This clonotype is large by share. This chain uses TRBV24-1 with TRBJ1-1; D is ambiguous. CDR1 is KGHDR, CDR2 SFDVKD, per germline. V lost 4 bases to trimming and J lost 6 bases, with 11 bases between them. The CDR3 is 13 residues long. This chain's CDR3 is CATSDPAVPEAFF. The CDR3 nucleotides are TGTGCCACCAGTGACCCGGCCGTTCCTGAAGCTTTCTTT.

By its share, this clonotype is large. The rearrangement links TRBV5-1 to TRBJ1-2; D call uncertain. V was pared by 0 bases and J by 4 bases, with 10 bases between. The CDR3 has 14 residues. Germline V gene lookup returns CDR1 SGHRS and CDR2 YFSETQ. CDR3 bases: TGCGCCAGCAGCTTGGCGATAGTCTCCTATGGCTACACCTTC. This sequence encodes CASSLAIVSYGYTF.